Sequencing of this TCR beta chain was carried out in a study of Graves' ophthalmopathy and Graves' hyperthyroidism. Beta-chain TCR CDR3 regions were amplified from RNA transcripts. HTBI-primed RT-PCR formed the first round, and a multiplex PCR formed the second. TCRdb independently ran MiXCR on the multiplex PCR reads; one entry per CDR3 protein. The table lists more than 1,000,000 distinct CDR3 sequences, about 38% of them singletons. Only a few counts were recorded for this clonotype. The CDR3 has 14 residues. Trimming stripped 3 bases from V and 5 bases from J, with 13 bases between. In germline, CDR1 is LGHNA, CDR2 YNFKEQ.

Sequences were obtained from peripheral blood or thyroid tissue (not recorded which). The V call is TRBV4-2, the J call TRBJ1-2; D possibly corresponds to TRBD1 (6 bases). This sequence originates from an adult man with Graves' hyperthyroidism. For the CDR3, the DNA is TGTGCCAGCAGCCACCTCGGACAGACGTATGGCTACACCTTC. Residues: CASSHLGQTYGYTF.